A single T cell receptor (beta chain) is shown here with its context. TCRdb's copy holds only in-frame clones and misses some; the assay was immunoSEQ multiplex PCR. This sample has 55,000 to 85,000 clones, with roughly 84% found just once. The sample comes from a study of PD-L1 blockade in urothelial cancer. Described time point: pretreatment peripheral blood. Sequenced here: PBMCs, sampled around atezolizumab (anti-PD-L1) treatment. The clonotype originates from a woman between 65 and 79 years old with urothelial cancer.

The CDR3 region has the DNA TGTGCCAGCGGTCCCCAACTAGCGGGAGGGGGGGGTCAAGAGACCCAGTACTTC. Encoded protein: CASGPQLAGGGGQETQYF. This sequence joins TRBV28 and TRBJ2-5; 13 nucleotides agree with TRBD2. Germline CDR1 MDHEN, CDR2 SYDVKM. This CDR3 has 18 amino acids. The V gene end was trimmed by 8 bases and the J gene end by 2 bases; junction bases not matched to a gene: 14.